The clone carrying this TCR beta chain appeared once. The same CDR3 also results from other DNA sequences found in this sample. These data belong to a study of blood T cell repertoires in COVID-19. In the study overall: COVID-19 samples from acute and convalescent phases originated in the United States, Italy and Spain.

Deletions cut 0 bases from V and 4 bases from J, with 10 bases between. The CDR3 has 15 amino acids. Germline CDR1 WSHSY, CDR2 SAAADI. The table came from immunoSEQ multiplex PCR; TCRdb's copy has only in-frame clones and leaves some out. The data contain 150,000 or so clones, 75% to 85% of them singletons. V is TRBV10-2 and J is TRBJ1-5; D is uncertain. The clonotype was recovered from a woman aged 70-85 years with COVID-19, enrolled during active disease. Sequenced: peripheral blood. The CDR3: CASSESGGPNQPQHF. The DNA of the CDR3 is TGCGCCAGCAGTGAGTCTGGTGGCCCAAATCAGCCCCAGCATTTT.